These T cell receptor beta chains were read from a single sample in a study of cytomegalovirus exposure and HLA in healthy donors. The protocol was immunoSEQ multiplex PCR, while the TCRdb copy is restricted to in-frame clones and leaves out a portion. The table records 150,000 to 160,000 clones, around 83% of them present only once. The sequenced sample was PBMCs. The receptors originated from a woman between 18 and 30 years old in good health and CMV-seronegative. The CDR3 runs from the conserved cysteine through the conserved F or W. D genes are given only for firm matches. For some rows the clone size is stated as once, few or many, or as a class when expanded; others skip it.

J gene	clone size	D gene	V gene	CDR3 protein	CDR3 DNA
TRBJ2-3	-	TRBD2	TRBV27	CASRGTSGKGVEYF	TGTGCCAGCAGGGGGACTAGCGGGAAGGGGGTGGAGTATTTT
TRBJ2-7	-	-	TRBV4-1	CASSHPRDEQYF	TGCGCCAGCAGCCACCCTCGGGACGAGCAGTACTTC
TRBJ2-1	-	TRBD2	TRBV28	CASSFASGGFNEQFF	TGTGCCAGCAGTTTTGCTAGCGGGGGGTTCAATGAGCAGTTCTTC
TRBJ2-1	-	-	TRBV7-9	CASSIRGNNEQFF	TGTGCCAGCAGCATCCGGGGAAACAATGAGCAGTTCTTC
TRBJ1-3	-	-	TRBV6-6	CASSPGLPGNTIYF	TGTGCCAGCAGCCCGGGACTGCCGGGAAACACCATATATTTT
TRBJ2-1	once	-	TRBV4-2	CASSPHFGGVNEQFF	TGTGCCAGCAGCCCCCATTTCGGAGGAGTGAATGAACAGTTCTTC
TRBJ1-3	-	-	TRBV6-4	CAGYRAGGNTIYF	TGTGCCGGCTACAGGGCTGGAGGAAACACCATATATTTT
TRBJ2-7	few	-	TRBV4-1	CASSQDMSASYEQYF	TGCGCCAGCAGCCAAGATATGAGCGCTTCCTACGAGCAGTACTTC
TRBJ2-1	-	-	TRBV27	CASSSRGKQFF	TGTGCCAGCAGCTCAAGGGGAAAGCAGTTCTTC
TRBJ2-3	-	TRBD2	TRBV6-1	CASSPGLAGRDTQYF	TGTGCCAGCAGTCCGGGACTAGCGGGTAGAGATACGCAGTATTTT
TRBJ1-4	-	-	TRBV9	CASSTGHSEKLFF	TGTGCCAGCAGCACGGGACATAGTGAAAAACTGTTTTTT
TRBJ2-5	-	-	TRBV4-2	CASSQEGTGNREQYF	TGTGCCAGCAGCCAAGAGGGCACAGGGAATAGGGAGCAGTACTTC
TRBJ2-7	-	-	TRBV15	CATSTGGTTPRGEQYF	TGTGCCACCAGTACGGGGGGCACCACACCCCGAGGGGAGCAGTACTTC
TRBJ2-7	-	TRBD1	TRBV19	CASSGRWGQGSYEQYF	TGTGCCAGTAGTGGGAGATGGGGACAGGGCTCCTACGAGCAGTACTTC
TRBJ2-1	-	TRBD2	TRBV28	CASSSAIRAGLNEQFF	TGTGCCAGCAGTTCGGCCATACGAGCGGGGCTCAATGAGCAGTTCTTC
TRBJ1-2	-	-	TRBV28	CASSTTGTLVGYTF	TGTGCCAGCAGCACCACCGGGACACTAGTTGGCTACACCTTC
TRBJ1-1	-	-	TRBV11-2	CASSFGQREAFF	TGTGCCAGCAGCTTCGGACAGCGTGAAGCTTTCTTT
TRBJ2-7	once	TRBD2	TRBV7-2	CASSLAFLSSGRAWEQYF	TGTGCCAGCAGCTTAGCATTCTTAAGTAGCGGGAGGGCCTGGGAGCAGTACTTC
TRBJ2-1	-	-	TRBV28	CASLPEGGVSYNEQFF	TGTGCCAGCTTACCTGAGGGGGGGGTCTCCTACAATGAGCAGTTCTTC
TRBJ1-2	-	TRBD1	TRBV6-1	CASSGTGGDGYTF	TGTGCCAGCAGTGGGACAGGGGGCGACGGCTACACCTTC
TRBJ1-4	-	-	TRBV5-1	CASSPLGGASEKLFF	TGCGCCAGCAGCCCGTTAGGGGGGGCGAGTGAAAAACTGTTTTTT
TRBJ2-7	-	TRBD2	TRBV9	CASSEGTSGRASFYEQYF	TGTGCCAGCAGCGAAGGGACTAGCGGGAGGGCCTCGTTCTACGAGCAGTACTTC
TRBJ2-7	-	-	TRBV28	CASSPLEGFGTYEQYF	TGTGCCAGCAGTCCTCTTGAGGGATTCGGAACCTACGAGCAGTACTTC
TRBJ2-1	-	-	TRBV5-4	CASSLGVAVRPYNEQFF	TGTGCCAGCAGCTTGGGGGTAGCAGTCCGGCCGTACAATGAGCAGTTCTTC
TRBJ2-1	-	-	TRBV4-1	CASSQAAGPYNEQFF	TGCGCCAGCAGCCAAGCCGCGGGTCCTTACAATGAGCAGTTCTTC
TRBJ1-2	-	-	TRBV19	CASKSTAANYGYTF	TGTGCCAGTAAAAGTACCGCAGCTAACTATGGCTACACCTTC
TRBJ1-2	-	-	TRBV5-4	CASSLGGGYTF	TGTGCCAGCAGCTTGGGGGGCGGCTACACCTTC
TRBJ1-4	once	-	TRBV19	CASRGTGHPNEKLFF	TGTGCCAGCAGAGGTACAGGGCACCCAAATGAAAAACTGTTTTTT
TRBJ2-3	few	TRBD1	TRBV7-2	CASSLVGTGSTDTQYF	TGTGCCAGCAGCTTAGTGGGGACAGGGAGCACAGATACGCAGTATTTT
TRBJ2-1	-	-	TRBV7-2	CASTSGGISYNEQFF	TGTGCCAGCACCTCCGGGGGAATCTCCTACAATGAGCAGTTCTTC
TRBJ2-5	-	TRBD2	TRBV4-1	CASSQGTSGETQYF	TGCGCCAGCAGCCAAGGGACTAGTGGAGAGACCCAGTACTTC
TRBJ2-3	-	-	TRBV7-9	CASSLARAQGRDTQYF	TGTGCCAGCAGCTTAGCTAGGGCGCAGGGGAGAGATACGCAGTATTTT
TRBJ2-4	-	-	TRBV7-2	CASSFPSMGGAKNIQYF	TGTGCCAGCAGCTTTCCTTCTATGGGGGGAGCCAAAAACATTCAGTACTTC
TRBJ2-1	-	TRBD2	TRBV2	CASTSLAGGYNEQFF	TGTGCCAGCACCTCTCTAGCGGGGGGATACAATGAGCAGTTCTTC
TRBJ1-1	-	-	TRBV11-1	CASSFHTRVRTEAFF	TGTGCCAGCAGCTTCCATACTCGGGTGCGGACTGAAGCTTTCTTT
TRBJ2-5	-	TRBD1	TRBV5-1	CASSAGQGSETQYF	TGCGCCAGCAGCGCCGGACAGGGGTCGGAGACCCAGTACTTC
TRBJ2-7	-	-	TRBV7-2	CASSPRMRSPYEQYF	TGTGCCAGCAGCCCCCGGATGAGGAGTCCCTACGAGCAGTACTTC
TRBJ2-1	-	TRBD2	TRBV5-1	CASSLRSAGGGANEQFF	TGCGCCAGCAGCCTTCGGTCAGCGGGAGGTGGTGCCAATGAGCAGTTCTTC
TRBJ2-3	-	-	TRBV4-3	CASSQVYPDTQYF	TGCGCCAGCAGCCAAGTCTACCCAGATACGCAGTATTTT
TRBJ1-2	-	TRBD1	TRBV7-9	CASSLGQGYGYTF	TGTGCCAGCAGCTTAGGACAGGGCTATGGCTACACCTTC